The rows below give T cell receptor beta chains drawn from one sample of a study of T cell responses to AZD1222 COVID-19 vaccine. The protocol was immunoSEQ multiplex PCR, while the TCRdb copy is restricted to in-frame clones and leaves out a portion. The sample contains about 170,000 clones, more than 90% of which appear only once. Sequencing used peripheral blood, obtained on day 0 of AZD1222 vaccination. The receptors were gathered from an adult in good health. CDR3s include the opening cysteine and the closing phenylalanine or tryptophan. The D gene is left open where the match is weak. Where a row states a size, it is once, few, many or the class of an expanded clone; other rows omit it.

v_gene	d_gene	abundance	j_gene	CDR3aa	CDR3nt
TRBV6-5	TRBD1	-	TRBJ1-2	CASSYRTGGFRYGYTF	TGTGCCAGCAGTTACAGGACAGGGGGTTTTCGGTATGGCTACACCTTC
TRBV6-5	-	-	TRBJ2-2	CASSYDGNTGELFF	TGTGCCAGCAGTTACGATGGGAACACCGGGGAGCTGTTTTTT
TRBV29-1	-	-	TRBJ2-2	CSVVEGTGELFF	TGCAGCGTTGTTGAGGGGACCGGGGAGCTGTTTTTT
TRBV10-1	TRBD2	-	TRBJ2-7	CASSETAGGPYEQYF	TGCGCCAGCAGTGAGACGGCGGGAGGGCCCTACGAGCAGTACTTC
TRBV30	-	-	TRBJ2-2	CAWMPDANTGELFF	TGTGCCTGGATGCCAGACGCGAACACCGGGGAGCTGTTTTTT
TRBV5-3	TRBD1	-	TRBJ1-6	CARSLAVGQGGLESPLHF	TGTGCCAGAAGCTTGGCCGTGGGACAGGGGGGGTTAGAGTCACCCCTCCACTTT
TRBV5-6	-	-	TRBJ2-3	CASSFRLAADTQYF	TGTGCCAGCAGCTTTAGGTTAGCCGCAGATACGCAGTATTTT
TRBV10-2	TRBD2	-	TRBJ2-3	CASRGTSGGARTDTQYF	TGCGCCAGCAGGGGGACTAGCGGGGGGGCGAGAACAGATACGCAGTATTTT
TRBV18	-	-	TRBJ1-2	CASSPPGRREGYTF	TGTGCCAGCTCACCACCGGGACGGAGGGAAGGCTACACCTTC
TRBV10-3	TRBD1	-	TRBJ1-5	CAISETGARGLNQPQHF	TGTGCCATCAGTGAGACCGGAGCCAGGGGGCTTAATCAGCCCCAGCATTTT
TRBV19	-	once	TRBJ2-5	CASSPRVDALETQYF	TGTGCCAGTAGTCCCCGGGTAGACGCACTAGAGACCCAGTACTTC
TRBV10-2	-	-	TRBJ2-7	CASMEDSFYEQYF	TGCGCCAGCATGGAGGACAGTTTTTACGAGCAGTACTTC